Below, one T cell receptor beta chain is given with its context. This clone was observed once. Its antigen remains unidentified. Qualities for individual bases were not recorded, and no much larger clone is one base off. This sample is drawn from a study of T cell responses to AZD1222 COVID-19 vaccine (dated by TCRdb to the early 2020s). In the study overall: A total of 233 trial participants underwent TCR sequencing, of whom 200 to 220 had received two doses of AZD1222 and 26 had received two doses of the MenACWY control vaccine. Trial participants were enrolled by age into subgroups of 18-55, 56-69 and 70-plus years, and around 150, 29 and 61 TCR-sequenced participants, respectively, were included in these subgroups. The research as a whole found: Because no day 14 peak-response samples were available, repertoires were characterized only after the peak T cell response. The vaccine-associated CD4 TCRs covered the entire spike protein, and the dominant responses fell in regions 160-218 and 743-854. Participants were mostly white British, with more females than males. The authors suggested clonal diversity may have been underestimated. Epitopes outside the regions mutated in the B.1.351 and B.1.1.7 variants were reportedly recognized by nearly half of the unique spike-specific TCRs. After two AZD1222 doses, spike-specific TCR breadth and depth were significantly higher than at day 0 and than in MenACWY recipients. Only five to seven AZD1222 recipients were SARS-CoV-2 seropositive at baseline, limiting conclusions about previously exposed vaccinees. In the small 56-69-year group, the increase in depth fell short of significance, most likely because of low power.

The CDR3 regions of human TCRbeta chains were analyzed by immunosequencing. The authors processed their data as follows. Repertoire TCRs were checked for matches against a reference library of SARS-CoV-2-specific TCRs that had been generated using the MIRA antigen-specificity platform. Breadth was defined as the fraction of unique TCRs that were SARS-CoV-2-associated, and depth was defined as the fraction of total T cells that were SARS-CoV-2-associated. Using the MIRA data, each spike-specific TCR was assigned both to the spike region to which the TCR was reactive and to a CD4 or CD8 class. Log10-transformed breadth and depth values were compared by one-way ANOVA with Sidak's multiple comparisons tests. The table comes from immuneACCESS by way of TCRdb, which keeps in-frame sequences with V and J called. Part of the clones is missing from these tables; in studies checked, under half for an unresolved V gene and the rest for unknown reasons. V and J calls and clone size are as listed in that table; D and trimming were resolved from the DNA. The sample records 83,000 or so clones, 85% to 95% of which are singletons. In total, the top ten clones hold around 28% of the sample.

Read against the paper, the sample's time point label means: about 28 days (+/-7) after the second vaccine dose. AZD1222 recipients given second doses at about 4 weeks or at about 12 weeks were pooled, since spike-specific TCR depth and breadth were not found to differ between the two schedules. Vaccinee samples came from UK trials COV001 and COV002, including a single-blind randomized controlled phase 2/3 trial of AZD1222 (ChAdOx1 nCoV-19) in healthy adults. For TCRbeta chain sequencing, PBMC samples from trial participants were taken at day 0 and at day 28 after the second dose. The germline V end is reduced by 4 bases and the J end by 8 bases; junction bases left unmatched: 6. CDR3 length: 13 amino acids, cysteine to phenylalanine. Of the read, only the CDR3 DNA is kept; its 39 bases are in frame from base 1. From the germline V gene, CDR1 is MNHEY and CDR2 is SVGAGI.

The input for sequencing was peripheral blood, taken 28 days after the second AZD1222 dose. The chain employs TRBV6-5 and TRBJ1-2, with 8 bases matching TRBD1. This TCR derives from an adult who received the AZD1222 COVID-19 vaccine. The CDR3 protein is CASSSDRAGGYTF. The nucleotide sequence is given as TGTGCCAGCAGTTCGGACAGGGCGGGCGGCTACACCTTC.